This record looks at one T cell receptor (beta chain) sequence and its context. This sample stems from a study of metastatic and nonmetastatic thyroid tumors. Each patient came to thyroid surgery without any prior treatment (of any kind). CDR1 DFQATT and CDR2 SNEGSKA come from the germline V gene (reference sequence). The V end was cut by 1 base, the J end by 2 bases, with 9 bases between. This CDR3 is built from 14 residues. TCRdb reanalyzed the PCR reads via MiXCR. The sample comprises 30,000 to 40,000 clones, about 32% of which are singletons, and more than 15% rests with the top ten. The sequenced material came from tumor tissue. The TCR was taken from a female donor with papillary thyroid cancer or a benign thyroid nodule (not recorded which). Some clones in this sample may be carry-over from other donors' samples. This chain links TRBV20-1 with TRBJ2-1; D is perhaps TRBD1 or TRBD2 (6 bases each). This CDR3 reads CSARAGAPYNEQFF. CDR3 DNA: TGCAGTGCTAGAGCGGGGGCTCCCTACAATGAGCAGTTCTTC.